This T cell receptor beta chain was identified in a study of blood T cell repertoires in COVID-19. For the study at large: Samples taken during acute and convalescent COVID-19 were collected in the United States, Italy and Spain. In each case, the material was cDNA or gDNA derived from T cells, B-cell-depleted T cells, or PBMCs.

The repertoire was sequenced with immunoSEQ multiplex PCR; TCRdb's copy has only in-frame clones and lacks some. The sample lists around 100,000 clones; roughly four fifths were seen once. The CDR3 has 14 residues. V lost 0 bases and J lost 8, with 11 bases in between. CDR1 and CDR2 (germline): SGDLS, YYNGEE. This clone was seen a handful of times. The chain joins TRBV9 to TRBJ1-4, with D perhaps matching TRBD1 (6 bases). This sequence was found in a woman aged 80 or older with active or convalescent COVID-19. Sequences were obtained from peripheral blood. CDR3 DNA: TGTGCCAGCAGCGTAGGGACAGAAATCGAAAAACTGTTTTTT. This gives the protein CASSVGTEIEKLFF.